Listed below are T cell receptor beta chains from one sample, sequenced in a study of regulatory T cells in long-lasting Graves disease. TCRdb itself ran the multiplex PCR reads through MiXCR, one entry per CDR3 protein. This sample has approximately 470,000 distinct CDR3 sequences, with more than 20% found just once. This material consisted of peripheral blood mononuclear cells (PBMCs), taken when the disease was refractory, from a patient treated with antithyroid drugs. The receptor source for this set is a female donor with Graves disease. The CDR3 runs from the conserved cysteine through the conserved F or W. D genes are given only for firm matches. The size field is filled for only some rows; it gives once, few, many or a size class.

d_gene	j_gene	abundance	v_gene	CDR3aa	CDR3nt
.	TRBJ2-5	.	TRBV6-2/TRBV6-3	CASAGGLETQYF	TGTGCCAGCGCTGGGGGGCTTGAGACCCAGTACTTC
.	TRBJ1-1	many	TRBV6-1	CASSRQAEMDSEAFF	TGTGCCAGCAGTCGACAGGCCGAGATGGATTCTGAAGCTTTCTTT
.	TRBJ1-1	few	TRBV4-1	CASSQDQGRNTEAFF	TGCGCCAGCAGCCAAGATCAGGGCAGGAACACTGAAGCTTTCTTT
.	TRBJ2-3	.	TRBV14	CASSQDTGPDTQYF	TGTGCCAGCAGCCAAGATACGGGACCAGATACGCAGTATTTT
TRBD2	TRBJ2-5	.	TRBV7-3	CASSLYGTRKETQYF	TGTGCCAGCAGCTTATATGGGACTAGAAAAGAGACCCAGTACTTC
TRBD1	TRBJ1-1	many	TRBV6-5	CASSYPGGGVETEAFF	TGTGCCAGCAGTTACCCCGGAGGGGGCGTAGAGACTGAAGCTTTCTTT
.	TRBJ2-3	.	TRBV7-8	CASSLVSLRISTDTQYF	TGTGCCAGCAGCTTAGTTAGTCTCAGGATTAGCACAGATACGCAGTATTTT
TRBD1	TRBJ1-1	many	TRBV2	CASSSVSGQGEAFF	TGTGCCAGCAGTTCTGTTTCGGGACAGGGGGAAGCTTTCTTT
.	TRBJ2-2	few	TRBV6-4	CASASYTGELFF	TGTGCCAGCGCCTCGTACACCGGGGAGCTGTTTTTT
.	TRBJ1-2	many	TRBV27	CASSLTRLNYGYTF	TGTGCCAGCAGTTTAACCAGGCTAAACTATGGCTACACCTTC
.	TRBJ2-5	few	TRBV27	CASSYIPPETQYF	TGTGCCAGCAGTTACATACCCCCTGAGACCCAGTACTTC
TRBD2	TRBJ2-7	many	TRBV28	CASSLVGGSNEQYF	TGTGCCAGCAGTTTAGTGGGAGGGTCTAACGAGCAGTACTTC
TRBD2	TRBJ2-5	.	TRBV6-1	CASSHGLAGVGETQYF	TGTGCCAGCAGCCACGGACTAGCGGGAGTAGGTGAGACCCAGTACTTC
TRBD1	TRBJ2-7	many	TRBV27	CATQVWGQGNSYEQYF	TGTGCCACTCAGGTTTGGGGACAGGGAAATTCCTACGAGCAGTACTTC
TRBD1	TRBJ1-2	few	TRBV18	CASSPQGADYGYTF	TGTGCCAGCTCACCTCAGGGGGCGGACTATGGCTACACCTTC
TRBD2	TRBJ2-7	many	TRBV2	CASKGLAGEMSYEQYF	TGTGCCAGCAAGGGACTAGCGGGAGAAATGTCCTACGAGCAGTACTTC
.	TRBJ2-5	many	TRBV11-2	CASNPPGETQYF	TGTGCCAGCAACCCTCCGGGCGAGACCCAGTACTTC
TRBD1	TRBJ2-1	.	TRBV7-3	CASSPSRYRGRSYNEQFF	TGTGCCAGCAGCCCGTCCCGGTACAGGGGGCGGTCCTACAATGAGCAGTTCTTC